This section outlines one T cell receptor beta chain sequence together with its context. The specificity of this receptor is unknown. Base qualities are not provided; no much larger clone lies one nucleotide away. Including cysteine and phenylalanine, the CDR3 has 15 amino acids. CDR3 DNA only is kept here, 45 bases in frame from base 1. In the germline V gene, CDR1 corresponds to SQVTM and CDR2 to ANQGSEA. The germline ends are 18 bases apart after V is trimmed by 6 bases and J by 3 bases. This sample is drawn from a study of CD8 T cells in ankylosing spondylitis (dated by TCRdb to the late 2010s). With respect to the entire study: The study set out to find disease-linked TCR variants by profiling T cell receptor beta repertoires in ankylosing spondylitis patients and healthy donors. The whole study cohort included roughly 110 healthy donors and 25 ankylosing spondylitis patients. Peripheral blood was sampled, and synovial fluid was additionally collected from ankylosing spondylitis patients. Study-wide conclusions, independent of this receptor: A TCR beta motif made up of fewer than 10 highly homologous amino acid variants appeared to be characteristic of blood from ankylosing spondylitis patients. The disease-linked clones had a CD8+ phenotype and were found at relatively low frequencies in peripheral blood. Some TCR beta motif variants had previously been reported in synovial fluid and blood of reactive arthritis patients, which suggested common disease-initiation mechanisms. According to the report, matched synovial fluid samples from ankylosing spondylitis patients were significantly enriched for the disease-linked clones.

The instrument given in TCRdb is Illumina HiSeq 2500. Quantitative 5'-RACE with molecular barcodes was the method used to prepare the TCR beta libraries. From the authors' description of their analysis: A new computational method based on a probabilistic model of VDJ rearrangement was used to identify disease-linked TCR variants. TCRdb reran the public reads through fastp at Q25 and MiXCR, keeping productive beta chains. Entries are consolidated by CDR3 protein sequence, retaining the most common genes and DNA. TCRdb's processing, not the study's, gives the V and J calls here. For this sample there are under 450,000 distinct CDR3 sequences; approximately 17% appear just once. In total, the top ten clones hold 1% of the sample.

Sample: blood, either unsorted or a sorted T cell fraction (not recorded which). The chain uses TRBV29-1 and TRBJ2-1; D gene: possibly TRBD2, on 6 matching bases. This receptor was taken from a male donor with ankylosing spondylitis. The CDR3 reads as follows: CSVGGGGTFYNEQFF. The bases read TGCAGCGTGGGGGGTGGAGGGACTTTCTACAATGAGCAGTTCTTC.